The T cell receptor beta chain described here comes from a study of blood T cell repertoires in COVID-19. V lost 1 base and J lost 10, with 6 bases in between. The CDR3 spans 11 residues. Germline CDR1 reads SGHKS; CDR2 reads YYEKEE (reference sequence). Sequenced by immunoSEQ multiplex PCR; TCRdb stores in-frame clones only, minus some. Seen here are fewer than 250,000 clones, 86% observed once, and the top ten hold about 4.1%. Adults between about 18 and 95 years of age took part from under 30 US areas. This rearrangement joins TRBV5-5 to TRBJ2-1; D possibly corresponds to TRBD2 (5 bases). The material sequenced was PBMCs or T cells enriched from blood (not recorded which). The receptor was isolated from a woman aged 40-49 years with acute COVID-19. Here the CDR3 reads CASSLTGEQFF. In nucleotides, the CDR3 is TGTGCCAGCAGCTTGACGGGGGAGCAGTTCTTC.